The 8 T cell receptor beta chains listed next were all sequenced from one sample in a study of T cell repertoires in cytomegalovirus infection. Their antigens are not known. TCRdb analysed the reads with MiXCR anew, one entry per CDR3 protein. The sample lists nearly 700,000 distinct CDR3 sequences; 30% to 40% were seen once. The source was cultured PBMCs, collected from culture after CMV antigen stimulation. These receptors were collected from a human donor in good health (CMV status not recorded). Some clones in this sample may be carry-over from other donors' samples.

There are a few counts of this clonotype. This chain links TRBV10-1 with TRBJ2-2; possible D gene TRBD2, 6 bases. CDR1 is WNHNN and CDR2 is SYGVQD in the germline V gene (reference sequence). The CDR3 has 18 amino acids. Trimming removed 2 bases from V and 2 bases from J, with 18 bases in between. This CDR3 reads CASSERRVWRQNTGELFF. The CDR3 coding sequence is TGCGCCAGCAGTGAGAGGAGGGTGTGGAGACAAAACACCGGGGAGCTGTTTTTT.

This clonotype was seen only a few times. The V gene is TRBV2, the J gene TRBJ2-1, with no clear D. CDR1 and CDR2 from the germline V gene are SNHLY and FYNNEI. Trimming stripped 8 bases from V and 0 bases from J, with 17 bases between. CDR3 length equals 16 residues. CDR3 coding DNA: TGTGCCAGCGGGTCCAGGACCCGTAGCTCCTACAATGAGCAGTTCTTC. Its protein is CASGSRTRSSYNEQFF.

The chain links TRBV5-1 to TRBJ2-1; 12 positions agree with TRBD2. CDR3 size: 17 residues. Germline lookup yields CDR1 SGHRS and CDR2 YFSETQ. V lost 3 bases to trimming and J lost 3 bases; unmatched junction nucleotides: 7. The CDR3 DNA reads TGCGCCAGCAGCTCCTCAATACTAGCGGGAGGCTACAATGAGCAGTTCTTC. This sequence encodes CASSSSILAGGYNEQFF.

The chain carries TRBV2 and TRBJ1-6; D call uncertain. Trimming cost V 3 bases and J 1 base, with 4 bases left between them. The germline V gene encodes CDR1 SNHLY and CDR2 FYNNEI. CDR3 length: 14 residues. The CDR3 sequence: CASSDRSYNSPLHF. The CDR3 nucleotides read TGTGCCAGCAGTGACAGGTCCTATAATTCACCCCTCCACTTT.

This clonotype has only a few counts. The J gene is TRBJ2-7, the V gene TRBV11-3, with TRBD2 matching over 7 bases. V lost 0 bases and J lost 7; bases outside the gene matches: 9. From germline, CDR1 is SGHNT and CDR2 YENEEA. The CDR3 extends over 15 amino acids. The CDR3 DNA reads TGTGCCAGCAGCTTAGAGTCTAGCGGAGTCGAAGAGCAGTACTTC. The encoded protein is CASSLESSGVEEQYF.

The chain combines TRBV18 with TRBJ2-1; 12 bases agree with TRBD2. Germline CDR1 and CDR2: KGHSH and LQKENI. The CDR3 sequence is 15 residues long. J was trimmed by 7 bases and V by 5 bases; bases with no gene match: 6. CDR3 nucleotide sequence: TGTGCCAGCTCAAAGGGTGGGACTAGCGGGAATGAGCAGTTCTTC. It translates to CASSKGGTSGNEQFF.

The rearrangement joins TRBV6-1 to TRBJ2-5; D is unclear. CDR3 length equals 13 residues. Deletions cut 7 bases from V and 2 bases from J, with 11 bases between. From germline, CDR1 is MNHNS and CDR2 SASEGT. The CDR3 DNA reads as TGTGCCAGCACTAAGAGTTGGCAAGAGACCCAGTACTTC. Its protein product is CASTKSWQETQYF.

This clonotype turned up a few times. The chain employs TRBV19 and TRBJ1-2; 7 bases are a match to TRBD1. V was pared by 6 bases and J by 7 bases, with 11 bases of the junction left unmatched. Germline V gives CDR1 LNHDA, CDR2 SQIVND (reference sequence). CDR3 size: 14 residues. DNA for the CDR3: TGTGCCAGTAGCCCGACAGGGCATGTCTCTGGCTACACCTTC. This encodes CASSPTGHVSGYTF.